A selection of T cell receptor beta chains follows, all from one sample in a study of T cell responses to AZD1222 COVID-19 vaccine. Assay: immunoSEQ multiplex PCR; the TCRdb copy retains only in-frame clones and omits some. The profile covers about 150,000 clones, with approximately 91% appearing a single time and roughly 2% taken by the ten largest. The material was peripheral blood, obtained 28 days after the second AZD1222 dose. Receptors originate from an adult who received the AZD1222 COVID-19 vaccine. Both conserved end residues are part of each CDR3. D genes are given only for firm matches.

j_call | v_call | d_call | cdr3_aa
TRBJ2-3 | TRBV11-2 | - | CASSLERTSTDTQYF
TRBJ1-2 | TRBV12-3/TRBV12-4 | - | CASSPIEDYGYTF
TRBJ2-2 | TRBV5-1 | - | CASRWAGNTGELFF
TRBJ1-5 | TRBV15 | - | CATRRETGNQPQHF
TRBJ2-7 | TRBV21-1 | - | CASSKARPYEQYF
TRBJ1-1 | TRBV30 | - | CAWSSTGPEAFF
TRBJ2-7 | TRBV6-1 | TRBD2 | CASSWRREHYEQYF
TRBJ1-6 | TRBV30 | TRBD1 | CAWSTGQGPPLHF
TRBJ1-6 | TRBV6-2/TRBV6-3 | - | CASSPGRVPLHF
TRBJ2-1 | TRBV2 | TRBD2 | CASSDDSGRANEQFF
TRBJ1-5 | TRBV18 | TRBD1 | CASSLTGGPIGIDNQPQHF
TRBJ2-3 | TRBV7-2 | - | CASSLAGGPTDTQYF
TRBJ2-3 | TRBV11-2 | TRBD1 | CASSLQGADTQYF
TRBJ1-4 | TRBV6-1 | TRBD1 | CASSESLGQRGVFF
TRBJ1-2 | TRBV28 | TRBD1 | CASSRDRGSYGYTF
TRBJ1-2 | TRBV11-2 | - | CASSSVSFNYGYTF
TRBJ1-4 | TRBV6-6 | TRBD1 | CASSPGTGGYGDEKLFF
TRBJ2-7 | TRBV5-6 | TRBD1 | CASSQRGTGGSYEQYF
TRBJ2-7 | TRBV5-1 | - | CASSLAGGDIDPYEQYF
TRBJ1-4 | TRBV6-6 | - | CASRSQSRGTNEKLFF
TRBJ1-1 | TRBV6-6 | - | CASSYEGGGRAMAFF